Listed below are T cell receptor beta chains from one sample, sequenced in a study of immune cell composition in non-small cell lung cancer. Measured with immunoSEQ multiplex PCR; TCRdb has only the in-frame clones, and not every one. Among 5,000 to 7,500 clones listed, roughly 80% were seen once. Sequencing was performed on lung tumor tissue. Source of these receptors: a human donor with non-small cell lung cancer. Both conserved end residues are part of each CDR3. The order of the fields is V gene, D gene, J gene, clone size, CDR3 protein, CDR3 DNA. The D gene is left open where the match is weak. Size tells how often a clone was seen (once, few, many) or the class of an expanded clone, and some rows leave it out.

TRBV19,NA,TRBJ1-1,NA,CASSIDELSRIAFF,TGTGCCAGTAGTATAGATGAGTTGAGCCGTATCGCTTTCTTT
TRBV28,TRBD2,TRBJ2-7,NA,CASSLLAGSSYEQYF,TGTGCCAGCAGTTTGCTAGCGGGCAGCTCCTACGAGCAGTACTTC
TRBV29-1,NA,TRBJ2-2,NA,CSVVYSYNTGELFF,TGCAGCGTTGTTTACAGCTATAACACCGGGGAGCTGTTTTTT
TRBV6-5,TRBD2,TRBJ2-1,NA,CASSYKRELAYNEQFF,TGTGCCAGCAGTTATAAGCGGGAGTTGGCCTACAATGAGCAGTTCTTC
TRBV7-9,NA,TRBJ2-7,NA,CASSLGDSDYF,TGTGCCAGCAGCTTAGGAGACAGTGATTACTTC
TRBV14,NA,TRBJ1-2,NA,CASSQAGIYGYTF,TGTGCCAGCAGCCAAGCGGGGATCTATGGCTACACCTTC
TRBV19,TRBD1,TRBJ2-2,NA,CASSVQGARGGELFF,TGTGCCAGTAGTGTACAGGGGGCGCGTGGCGGGGAGCTGTTTTTT
TRBV27,TRBD2,TRBJ2-3,once,CASSLTAGGPDTQYF,TGTGCCAGCAGTCTGACGGCGGGGGGCCCAGATACGCAGTATTTT
TRBV2,TRBD2,TRBJ2-7,NA,CASRGLPYEQYF,TGTGCCAGCAGGGGACTACCCTACGAGCAGTACTTC
TRBV19,TRBD2,TRBJ2-7,NA,CASSPLGGRADEQYF,TGTGCCAGTTCCCCCCTTGGCGGGAGGGCCGACGAGCAGTACTTC
TRBV7-2,NA,TRBJ1-2,NA,CASSLAVFRGDGYTF,TGTGCCAGCAGCTTAGCGGTATTCAGAGGCGATGGCTACACCTTC
TRBV5-1,NA,TRBJ2-1,NA,CASSIQGNEQFF,TGCGCCAGCAGCATACAGGGCAATGAGCAGTTCTTC
TRBV7-8,TRBD1,TRBJ1-2,few,CASSLVRDRAYGYTF,TGTGCCAGCAGCTTAGTTAGGGACAGGGCCTATGGCTACACCTTC
TRBV7-2,TRBD1,TRBJ2-3,NA,CASSPGRGTGMGTDTQYF,TGTGCCAGCAGCCCTGGTCGGGGGACAGGGATGGGCACAGATACGCAGTATTTT
TRBV19,NA,TRBJ1-1,few,CASSIGPTVNTEAFF,TGTGCCAGTAGTATAGGCCCGACAGTGAACACTGAAGCTTTCTTT
TRBV6-1,TRBD1,TRBJ1-5,few,CASRAGTAYNQPQHF,TGTGCCAGCAGAGCCGGGACAGCCTATAATCAGCCCCAGCATTTT
TRBV6-1,NA,TRBJ1-5,NA,CASSELSNQPQHF,TGTGCCAGCAGTGAACTGAGCAATCAGCCCCAGCATTTT
TRBV2,TRBD2,TRBJ2-7,NA,CARESGSGYEQYF,TGTGCCCGAGAGAGCGGGAGTGGCTACGAGCAGTACTTC
TRBV28,TRBD2,TRBJ2-1,NA,CASSLSGTTLYNEQFF,TGTGCCAGCAGTTTATCCGGGACTACCCTCTACAATGAGCAGTTCTTC
TRBV6-5,NA,TRBJ1-1,NA,CASSSRTEEAFF,TGTGCCAGCAGTTCCCGGACAGAGGAAGCTTTCTTT
TRBV15,TRBD2,TRBJ2-5,NA,CATSSRTSGSGETQYF,TGTGCCACCAGCAGCCGGACTAGCGGGAGTGGTGAGACCCAGTACTTC
TRBV6-5,TRBD2,TRBJ2-1,NA,CASTIGLAGGSEQFF,TGTGCCAGCACCATCGGACTAGCGGGAGGATCTGAGCAGTTCTTC
TRBV2,TRBD1,TRBJ1-5,NA,CASMAGTGVNQPQHF,TGTGCCAGCATGGCGGGGACAGGGGTCAATCAGCCCCAGCATTTT
TRBV15,NA,TRBJ2-3,NA,CATSPGLPTDTQYF,TGTGCCACCAGCCCGGGACTGCCCACAGATACGCAGTATTTT
TRBV5-5,TRBD2,TRBJ2-1,few,CASSLNPSGSFNEQFF,TGTGCCAGCAGCTTAAATCCTAGCGGGAGCTTCAATGAGCAGTTCTTC
TRBV7-9,TRBD2,TRBJ2-5,NA,CASSLAAGNQETQYF,TGTGCCAGCAGCCTAGCAGCGGGGAACCAAGAGACCCAGTACTTC
TRBV4-1,NA,TRBJ1-2,NA,CASSHQASLNYGYTF,TGCGCCAGCAGCCATCAGGCCTCCCTTAACTATGGCTACACCTTC
TRBV27,NA,TRBJ1-1,NA,CASSFRPGNTEAFF,TGTGCCAGCAGTTTTCGGCCGGGGAACACTGAAGCTTTCTTT
TRBV30,TRBD1,TRBJ2-7,NA,CAWSATGSRNEQYF,TGTGCCTGGAGTGCGACAGGGTCCCGCAACGAGCAGTACTTC
TRBV2,NA,TRBJ1-2,NA,CASSDEPGVYGYTF,TGTGCCAGCAGTGATGAACCCGGGGTCTATGGCTACACCTTC
TRBV10-3,TRBD2,TRBJ2-1,NA,CAIRGTSGSESVGNEQFF,TGTGCCATCAGGGGGACTAGCGGGAGTGAAAGTGTGGGGAATGAGCAGTTCTTC
TRBV6-5,TRBD1,TRBJ1-5,NA,CASSDHRGSQPQHF,TGTGCCAGCAGCGATCACAGGGGGAGTCAGCCCCAGCATTTT
TRBV27,NA,TRBJ1-5,NA,CASSLRPGSNQPQHF,TGTGCCAGCAGTCTCCGTCCAGGGAGCAATCAGCCCCAGCATTTT
TRBV5-1,NA,TRBJ2-7,few,CASSLDGAVRDEQYF,TGCGCCAGCAGCTTGGATGGGGCTGTAAGGGACGAGCAGTACTTC
TRBV2,TRBD1,TRBJ2-7,NA,CASSSTPGQGVSSYEQYF,TGTGCCAGCAGTAGCACACCGGGACAGGGAGTGAGCTCCTACGAGCAGTACTTC
TRBV7-3,NA,TRBJ2-1,NA,CASSLPAGTDSSISSYNEQFF,TGTGCCAGCAGCTTACCGGCGGGGACAGATAGCTCCATCAGCTCCTACAATGAGCAGTTCTTC
TRBV28,NA,TRBJ2-3,once,CASRLGLGSATPQYF,TGTGCCAGCAGACTAGGGTTGGGTAGCGCGACTCCACAGTATTTT
TRBV6-5,NA,TRBJ2-7,NA,CASSSGGGGRSREQYF,TGTGCCAGCAGTTCCGGCGGGGGCGGGAGAAGCAGGGAGCAGTACTTC
TRBV6-5,NA,TRBJ2-1,NA,CASSDYLEQFF,TGTGCCAGCAGTGACTATCTCGAGCAGTTCTTC
TRBV11-2,NA,TRBJ2-4,NA,CASSPSGKNIQYF,TGTGCCAGCAGCCCTTCAGGCAAAAACATTCAGTACTTC
TRBV7-6,TRBD1,TRBJ2-1,NA,CASSTGQGGEQFF,TGTGCCAGCAGCACCGGACAGGGGGGCGAGCAGTTCTTC
TRBV4-1,TRBD1,TRBJ2-7,few,CASSQAFQTGGLYEQYF,TGCGCCAGCAGCCAAGCCTTCCAGACAGGGGGCCTCTACGAGCAGTACTTC
TRBV11-2,TRBD1,TRBJ2-5,NA,CASSLEPGTGTYQETQYF,TGTGCCAGCAGCTTAGAACCCGGGACAGGAACGTACCAAGAGACCCAGTACTTC
TRBV7-6,NA,TRBJ1-6,NA,CASSPLDSLGGSYNSPLHF,TGTGCCAGCAGCCCCCTGGACAGCCTGGGCGGCTCCTATAATTCACCCCTCCACTTT
TRBV2,NA,TRBJ1-1,NA,CASRRYREGSTEAFF,TGTGCCAGCAGGCGTTACAGGGAGGGGAGCACTGAAGCTTTCTTT
TRBV6-5,TRBD1,TRBJ2-7,few,CASSYLLTGGFHEQYF,TGTGCCAGCAGTTACTTATTGACAGGGGGTTTCCACGAGCAGTACTTC